This T cell receptor beta chain is drawn from a study of T cells in Graves' hyperthyroidism and ophthalmopathy. The study's findings and limits: Researchers report that a 13 V-J model separated ophthalmopathy from stable hyperthyroidism. In blood, most of the thyroid clonotypes expanded above 0.001 were also present.

TCR beta CDR3 sequences were amplified from RNA transcripts. HTBI primers were employed in a first-round RT-PCR of the TCR CDR3. TCRdb reprocessed the multiplex PCR reads with MiXCR, giving one entry per CDR3 protein. The sample yields a few hundred thousand distinct CDR3 sequences, around 16% seen once. About this clonotype itself: The antigen is undetermined.

This CDR3 has 14 amino acids. V was trimmed by 6 bases and J by 8 bases, leaving 19 bases between them. In germline, CDR1 is KGHSH, CDR2 LQKENI. Sequenced: blood. This sequence was found in a woman between 40 and 55 years old with Graves' ophthalmopathy. The rearrangement joins TRBV18 to TRBJ1-2; D might be TRBD1 (6 bases). CDR3: CASSSQGQGQGYTF. Written as DNA, the CDR3 is TGTGCCAGCTCCTCGCAGGGGCAGGGACAAGGCTACACCTTC.